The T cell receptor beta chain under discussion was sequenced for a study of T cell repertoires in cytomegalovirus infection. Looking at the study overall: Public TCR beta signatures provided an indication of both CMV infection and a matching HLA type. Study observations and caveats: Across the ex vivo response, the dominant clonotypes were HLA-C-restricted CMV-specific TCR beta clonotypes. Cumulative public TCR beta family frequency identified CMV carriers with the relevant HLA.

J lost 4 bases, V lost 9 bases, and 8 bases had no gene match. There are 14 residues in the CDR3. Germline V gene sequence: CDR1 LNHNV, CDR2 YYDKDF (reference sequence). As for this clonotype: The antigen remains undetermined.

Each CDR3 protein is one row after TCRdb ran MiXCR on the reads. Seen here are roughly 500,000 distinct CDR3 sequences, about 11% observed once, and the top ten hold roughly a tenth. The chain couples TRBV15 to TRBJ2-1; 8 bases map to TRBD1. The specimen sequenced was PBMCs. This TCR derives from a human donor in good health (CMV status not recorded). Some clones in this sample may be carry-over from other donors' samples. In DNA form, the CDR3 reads TGTGCCACGCTTCCGGACAGGGAGTACAATGAGCAGTTCTTC. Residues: CATLPDREYNEQFF.